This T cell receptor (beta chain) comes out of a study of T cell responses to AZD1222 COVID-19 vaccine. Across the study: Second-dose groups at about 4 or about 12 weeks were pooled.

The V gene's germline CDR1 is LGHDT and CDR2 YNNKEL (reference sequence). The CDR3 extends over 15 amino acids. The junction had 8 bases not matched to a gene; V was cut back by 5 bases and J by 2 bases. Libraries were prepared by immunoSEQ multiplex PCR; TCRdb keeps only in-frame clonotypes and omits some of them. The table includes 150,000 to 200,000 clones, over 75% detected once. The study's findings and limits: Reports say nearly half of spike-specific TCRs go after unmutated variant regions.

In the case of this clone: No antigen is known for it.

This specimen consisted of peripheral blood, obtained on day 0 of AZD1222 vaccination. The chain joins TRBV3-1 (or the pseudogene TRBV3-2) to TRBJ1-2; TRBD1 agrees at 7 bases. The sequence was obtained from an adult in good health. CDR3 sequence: CASSGNRGGNYGYTF. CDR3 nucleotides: TGTGCCAGCAGCGGAAACAGGGGAGGAAACTATGGCTACACCTTC.